This T cell receptor (beta chain) was retrieved from a study of T cell responses to AZD1222 COVID-19 vaccine. Sequencing was performed with immunoSEQ multiplex PCR; in TCRdb, only in-frame clones are kept and a portion is missing. This table has 95,000 to 150,000 clones, 70% to 85% appearing once. Germline V gives CDR1 MGHRA, CDR2 YSYEKL. The V and J ends lost 0 bases and 10 bases respectively, with 9 bases between them. The CDR3 has 12 amino acids. Samples with a second dose at about 4 or about 12 weeks were pooled together. The table lists this clone with a few counts. The genes are TRBV4-1 and TRBJ1-1, with D tentatively TRBD1 (5 bases). The sequence was obtained from an adult who received the AZD1222 COVID-19 vaccine. The source was peripheral blood, collected 28 days after the second AZD1222 dose. In DNA, the CDR3 is TGCGCCAGCAGCCAAGATAAGAGGGGAGCTTTCTTT. Its translation is CASSQDKRGAFF.